These 5 T cell receptor beta chains share one sample of origin, sequenced in a study of stem cell transplantation in POMP-related autoinflammatory disease. TCRdb's copy holds only in-frame clones and misses some; the assay was immunoSEQ multiplex PCR. The sample consists of 8,000 to 9,000 clones, 88% of them appearing once. Specimen: CD8+ T cells from PBMCs, collected after stem cell transplantation. The receptors come from a human patient with POMP-related autoinflammation and immune dysregulation (PRAID). Some of these T cells may belong to the graft donor.

The chain links TRBV5-5 to TRBJ2-6; TRBD1 aligns across 7 bases. Germline lookup yields CDR1 SGHKS and CDR2 YYEKEE (reference sequence). The CDR3 is made up of 17 amino acids. Trimming removed 4 bases from V and 2 bases from J; junction bases left unmatched: 9. Written as DNA, the CDR3 is TGTGCCAGCAGCCAGATACAGGGGTGGACTGGGGCCAACGTCCTGACTTTC. This codes for CASSQIQGWTGANVLTF.

The sample holds one count of this clone. The chain employs TRBV2 and TRBJ2-7, with TRBD2 matching over 10 bases. Germline V CDR1 and CDR2: SNHLY, FYNNEI. This CDR3 comprises 17 residues. The V gene end was trimmed by 5 bases and the J gene end by 4 bases; junction bases not matched to a gene: 14. CDR3 sequence reads: CASSSISSGRRSYEQYF. CDR3 nucleotides: TGTGCCAGCAGTTCGATTTCTAGCGGGAGAAGGAGTTACGAGCAGTACTTC.

This clone was seen once. The chain couples TRBV4-1 to TRBJ2-3, with 7 bases identical to TRBD1. This CDR3 comprises 15 residues. The junction had 6 bases not matched to a gene; V was cut back by 5 bases and J by 1 base. Germline V gene lookup returns CDR1 MGHRA and CDR2 YSYEKL. The CDR3 is CASSYDRARTDTQYF. In nucleotides, the CDR3 is TGCGCCAGCAGCTACGACAGGGCCCGCACAGATACGCAGTATTTT.

The CDR3: CASSLLAGATYNEQFF. The CDR3 DNA sequence: TGTGCCAGCAGCTTACTAGCGGGAGCAACCTACAATGAGCAGTTCTTC. V is TRBV11-3 and J is TRBJ2-1, with TRBD2 matching over 10 bases. This CDR3 contains 16 residues. CDR1 is SGHNT, CDR2 YENEEA, per germline. Trimming at V came to 2 bases and at J to 2 bases, leaving 3 bases not matched to a gene.

V gene TRBV4-1 combines with J gene TRBJ2-7; TRBD2 matches at 11 bases. The CDR3 consists of 15 residues. The junction had 7 bases not matched to a gene; V was cut back by 4 bases and J by 5 bases. From germline, CDR1 is MGHRA and CDR2 YSYEKL. The CDR3 loop reads CASSLRLAGFNEQYF. The DNA for the CDR3 is TGCGCCAGCAGCCTCCGACTAGCGGGATTCAACGAGCAGTACTTC.